The 30 T cell receptor beta chains in this list originate from one sample, sequenced in a study of identical twins. TCRdb re-derived calls from the 5' RACE reads in MiXCR, one entry per CDR3 protein. The repertoire holds around 1.7 million distinct CDR3 sequences, roughly 35% seen once, with 0.27% in the top ten. The sequencing input was cord blood. These receptors all come from a newborn girl in good health.

The chain carries TRBV28 and TRBJ2-7; possibly TRBD2 for D (5 bases). Germline V gene data show CDR1 as MDHEN and CDR2 as SYDVKM. This CDR3 contains 11 residues. V dropped 8 bases and J dropped 3 bases, with 8 bases sitting between them. CDR3 DNA: TGTGCCAGCGCTAGCAACTACGAGCAGTACTTC. Protein product: CASASNYEQYF.

Only a few counts were recorded for this clonotype. The chain is built from TRBV9 and TRBJ2-3, with 9 bases fitting TRBD2. Germline V CDR1 and CDR2: SGDLS, YYNGEE. Trimming cost V 0 bases and J 6 bases; bases outside gene matches: 8. The CDR3 is 16 residues long. The CDR3, as DNA: TGTGCCAGCAGCGTAGGCGCCGGGACTAGCTCCGATACGCAGTATTTT. Translating it yields CASSVGAGTSSDTQYF. Full variable domain (rest looked up from reference TRBV9 and TRBJ2-3): DSGVTQTPKHLITATGQRVTLRCSPRSGDLSVYWYQQSLDQGLQFLIQYYNGEERAKGNILERFSAQQFPDLHSELNLSSLELGDSALYFCASSVGAGTSSDTQYFGPGTRLTVL.

About this clonotype itself: A clone one base away is much larger, so this may be a read error. The rearrangement links TRBV4-1 to TRBJ2-5; the match to TRBD2 covers 10 bases. CDR1 is MGHRA, CDR2 YSYEKL, per germline. V lost 2 bases to trimming and J lost 11 bases; unmatched junction nucleotides: 8. The CDR3 has 14 residues. The CDR3 loop reads CASSQIAGGPEQYF. CDR3 bases: TGCGCCAGCAGCCAAATAGCGGGAGGACCTGAGCAGTACTTC.

In this sample, this clonotype turned up a few times. V and J are TRBV12-3 or TRBV12-4 and TRBJ2-5, with D maybe TRBD2 (5 bases). Trimming stripped 2 bases from V and 0 bases from J, with 16 bases between. CDR3 length equals 17 residues. The CDR3 coding sequence is TGTGCCAGCAGTTTAATCCCTAGCAGAAACTACCAAGAGACCCAGTACTTC. It encodes CASSLIPSRNYQETQYF.

The chain joins TRBV28 to TRBJ2-4; tentatively, D is TRBD2 (6 bases). The J call may be wrong; the DNA end is better matched by TRBJ2-7. CDR3 size: 14 residues. Germline CDR1 is MDHEN and CDR2 is SYDVKM. This chain's CDR3 is CASSFGGIKDEQYF. In nucleotides, the CDR3 is TGTGCCAGCAGTTTTGGGGGGATCAAGGACGAGCAGTACTTC.

Turning to this clonotype: A much larger clone differs from this one at a single base, so this may be a read error. The chain uses TRBV29-1 and TRBJ2-3; 9 nucleotides match TRBD2. CDR3 length: 13 amino acids. The V gene's germline CDR1 is SQVTM and CDR2 ANQGSEA. V dropped 7 bases and J dropped 8; count of bases not matched to a gene: 10. The CDR3 nucleotides are TGCAGCGCCAGGCTAGCGGGAATAGGTACGCAGTATTTT. Protein product: CSARLAGIGTQYF.

The CDR3 DNA reads TGTGCCAGCAGTACCAGGGGAAGCTCCTACAATGAGCAGTACTTC. Protein product: CASSTRGSSYNEQYF. The chain links TRBV12-3 or TRBV12-4 to TRBJ2-7, with D possibly being TRBD1 (6 bases). Trimming shortened V by 5 bases and J by 7 bases, and 21 bases separated the two germline ends. There are 15 residues in the CDR3.

The chain combines TRBV28 with TRBJ1-3; the D gene is possibly TRBD1 (5 bases). CDR1 is MDHEN and CDR2 is SYDVKM in the germline V gene. Trimming removed 1 base from V and 4 bases from J, with 11 bases in between. The length of the CDR3 is 15 residues. The CDR3 loop is CASSLYGGWGNTIYF. The CDR3 DNA sequence: TGTGCCAGCAGTTTATACGGGGGTTGGGGAAACACCATATATTTT.

The chain joins TRBV29-1 to TRBJ2-3, with 14 nucleotides matching TRBD2. Trimming removed 4 bases from V and 6 bases from J; junction bases left unmatched: 6. The CDR3 covers 15 residues. Germline assignment: CDR1 SQVTM and CDR2 ANQGSEA. CDR3 region: CSVGLAGGPFDTQYF. The CDR3 DNA reads as TGCAGCGTTGGACTAGCGGGGGGGCCATTCGATACGCAGTATTTT.

Only a few counts were recorded for this clonotype. The chain uses TRBV7-8 and TRBJ2-7; possible D gene TRBD2, 5 bases. Trimming cost V 1 base and J 2 bases, with 9 bases left between them. The CDR3 totals 14 residues. CDR1 and CDR2 from the germline V gene are SGHVS and FQNEAQ. CDR3 nucleotides: TGTGCCAGCAGCTTAGGGGAGAGCCCCTACGAGCAGTACTTC. This gives the protein CASSLGESPYEQYF.

This clonotype was seen a handful of times. CDR3 loop: CSARGRILNTEAFF. In DNA form, the CDR3 reads TGCAGTGCTAGAGGAAGAATACTGAACACTGAAGCTTTCTTT. This chain joins TRBV20-1 and TRBJ1-1; no clear D gene. The CDR3 length is 14 residues. Trimming took 1 base from V and 0 from J, leaving 9 bases between them. Per the germline V gene, CDR1 is DFQATT and CDR2 is SNEGSKA (reference sequence).

The genes are TRBV12-3 or TRBV12-4 and TRBJ2-7; tentative D call: TRBD1 (6 bases). The CDR3 is 14 amino acids. V lost 6 bases, J lost 2 bases, and 14 bases lay in between. The CDR3 region has the DNA TGTGCCAGCAGAGGGGGACACGAACCCTACGAGCAGTACTTC. Protein product: CASRGGHEPYEQYF.

About this clonotype itself: This sequence may be a read error, since a much larger clone differs from it by one base. V usage is TRBV20-1 and J usage is TRBJ2-1; the D is unclear. This CDR3 has 15 amino acids. V was pared by 5 bases and J by 2 bases, with 16 bases between. CDR1 DFQATT and CDR2 SNEGSKA come from the germline V gene (reference sequence). The CDR3 region is CSALFFETAYNEQFF. The DNA for the CDR3 is TGCAGTGCTCTTTTCTTTGAGACCGCCTACAATGAGCAGTTCTTC.

This clonotype was counted a few times. This chain links TRBV7-9 with TRBJ2-7; D remains unclear. The V gene's germline CDR1 is SEHNR and CDR2 FQNEAQ (reference sequence). V gave up 6 bases and J gave up 2 bases, with 14 bases separating them. This CDR3 is built from 14 residues. CDR3 nucleotides: TGTGCCAGCAGGGGTGTGGGCTTGCCCTACGAGCAGTACTTC. Amino acid sequence: CASRGVGLPYEQYF.

Turning to this clonotype: Its ends do not fully match the called genes, so a read error is possible. The genes are TRBV6-1 and TRBJ2-4; 8 bases fit TRBD1. The end of the DNA aligns better with TRBJ2-7, so the J call may be wrong. Germline V gene sequence: CDR1 MNHNS, CDR2 SASEGT. CDR3 length: 16 residues. The CDR3 loop is CARSPRTGNFLYEQYF. The CDR3 region has the DNA TGTGCCCGCAGTCCCCGGACAGGGAACTTCCTTTACGAGCAGTACTTC.

The chain combines TRBV20-1 with TRBJ2-7; 15 nucleotides agree with TRBD2. Germline V CDR1 and CDR2: DFQATT, SNEGSKA (reference sequence). This CDR3 spans 16 amino acids. Trimming took 4 bases from V and 3 from J; bases not matched to a gene: 7. The CDR3 sequence is CSATPGLAGGLYEQYF. As DNA, the CDR3 is TGCAGTGCTACTCCGGGACTAGCGGGAGGTCTCTACGAGCAGTACTTC.

The V call is TRBV4-1, the J call TRBJ2-7; weak D call: TRBD2 (6 bases). This CDR3 is built from 17 residues. Trimming pared 0 bases from V and 1 base from J, leaving 16 bases between. Germline V CDR1 and CDR2: MGHRA, YSYEKL. This chain's CDR3 is CASSQDGPAGKSYEQYF. The CDR3 region has the DNA TGCGCCAGCAGCCAAGACGGACCAGCGGGTAAATCCTACGAGCAGTACTTC.

This clonotype was detected ten times or more. The V and J genes are TRBV5-1 and TRBJ2-7; D uncertain. The V and J ends lost 3 bases and 4 bases respectively, with 11 bases between them. CDR3 length: 13 amino acids. Germline V gene data show CDR1 as SGHRS and CDR2 as YFSETQ. In DNA, the CDR3 is TGCGCCAGCAGCTCGATACTCGGATACGAGCAGTACTTC. Its protein product is CASSSILGYEQYF.

This clonotype was detected a few times. V is TRBV4-1 and J is TRBJ2-1, with D perhaps matching TRBD1 (6 bases). The DNA end is more similar to TRBJ2-7, so the J call may be wrong. Germline-derived CDR1 and CDR2 are MGHRA and YSYEKL. The CDR3 totals 15 residues. The CDR3 sequence is CASSHTGPSYNEQYF. The CDR3, as DNA: TGCGCCAGCAGCCACACAGGGCCCTCCTACAATGAGCAGTACTTC.

CDR3 coding DNA: TGTGCCAGCAGCCGGACACCGTATAATTCACCCCTCCACTTT. This codes for CASSRTPYNSPLHF. The chain couples TRBV13 to TRBJ1-6; D may be TRBD1 (5 bases). CDR3 length: 14 amino acids. Trimming removed 5 bases from V and 4 bases from J, with 9 bases in between. The germline CDR1 and CDR2 sequences are PRHDT and FYEKMQ (reference sequence).

The J gene is TRBJ1-1, the V gene TRBV28; the D is unclear. This CDR3 is built from 15 residues. Germline V CDR1 and CDR2: MDHEN, SYDVKM. Trimming took 1 base from V and 1 from J, leaving 10 bases between them. The CDR3 spells CASSLSRLPNTEAFF. For the CDR3, the DNA is TGTGCCAGCAGTTTATCTCGGCTACCGAACACTGAAGCTTTCTTT.

A few counts support this clonotype. The chain carries TRBV20-1 and TRBJ2-5; D is uncertain. The CDR3 extends over 13 amino acids. The germline V gene encodes CDR1 DFQATT and CDR2 SNEGSKA (reference sequence). The V end was cut by 5 bases, the J end by 5 bases, with 15 bases between. CDR3 protein: CSAPPWQDETQYF. The CDR3 bases are TGCAGTGCTCCTCCGTGGCAGGACGAGACCCAGTACTTC.

This clonotype was counted between two and nine times. The chain couples TRBV25-1 to TRBJ2-1; 9 bases are shared with TRBD2. This CDR3 contains 17 residues. Germline loops: CDR1 MGHDK, CDR2 SYGVNS. Losses at the gene ends were 5 bases for V and 3 bases for J; bases not matched to a gene: 11. The CDR3 here is CASSPYSGSSLYNEQFF. The CDR3 DNA reads TGTGCCAGCAGTCCATATAGCGGGAGTAGCCTCTACAATGAGCAGTTCTTC.

This chain joins TRBV15 and TRBJ2-7; TRBD1 might be the D (5 bases). The CDR3 totals 14 residues. V was pared by 0 bases and J by 4 bases, with 10 bases between. The germline gives CDR1 LNHNV, CDR2 YYDKDF (reference sequence). In nucleotides, the CDR3 is TGTGCCACCAGCAGAGATTTGGCAGGGTACGAGCAGTACTTC. It encodes CATSRDLAGYEQYF.

This clonotype was counted ten times or more. The chain recombines TRBV4-2 with TRBJ1-2; TRBD1 is a possible D gene (6 bases). CDR1 is LGHNA and CDR2 is YNFKEQ in the germline V gene. The CDR3 runs 15 residues. V was clipped by 0 bases and J by 3 bases, with 11 bases between them. Here the CDR3 DNA reads TGTGCCAGCAGCCAAGATCGGGGGGGCGACTATGGCTACACCTTC. This gives the protein CASSQDRGGDYGYTF.

This clonotype was found a few times. The rearrangement links TRBV12-3 or TRBV12-4 to TRBJ1-1; D gene unclear. Between the trimmed V and J ends, which lost 2 bases and 2 bases, there was a span of 6 bases. The CDR3 spans 13 residues. The CDR3 reads CASSLMENTEAFF. The CDR3 DNA is TGTGCCAGCAGTTTAATGGAAAACACTGAAGCTTTCTTT.

This clonotype was counted between two and nine times. V usage is TRBV4-1 and J usage is TRBJ2-3; weak D call: TRBD1 (6 bases). Trimming left V 3 bases short and J 4 bases short, with 14 bases between. The CDR3 spans 15 residues. Germline values: CDR1 MGHRA, CDR2 YSYEKL. CDR3 loop: CASSQQQGHSDTQYF. CDR3 sequence (DNA): TGCGCCAGCAGCCAGCAGCAGGGGCACTCAGATACGCAGTATTTT.

The CDR3 region is CSAYSGRVLNNEQFF. The CDR3 coding sequence is TGCAGTGCTTATAGCGGGAGGGTCCTAAACAATGAGCAGTTCTTC. This chain links TRBV20-1 with TRBJ2-1, with 11 bases that match TRBD2. The CDR3 is 15 residues long. V was clipped by 5 bases and J by 5 bases; unmatched bases: 8. Germline values: CDR1 DFQATT, CDR2 SNEGSKA (reference sequence).

V usage is TRBV5-4 and J usage is TRBJ2-1; D perhaps matches TRBD2 (6 bases). This CDR3 is built from 16 residues. V gave up 4 bases and J gave up 4 bases, with 18 bases separating them. The germline V gene has CDR1 SGHNT and CDR2 YYREEE (reference sequence). The DNA of the CDR3 is TGTGCCAGCAGCCCCCCGTGGGGTAGCGGTTACAATGAGCAGTTCTTC. It codes for CASSPPWGSGYNEQFF.

Of note for this clonotype: This clone may be a read error of a much larger clone one base away. The V gene is TRBV10-3, the J gene TRBJ2-1; D possibly corresponds to TRBD1 (6 bases). This CDR3 comprises 14 residues. The V end lost 8 bases, the J end lost 3 bases, and 14 bases lay between the germline ends. Germline V lookup: CDR1 ENHRY, CDR2 SYGVKD. For the CDR3, the DNA is TGTGCCATCGGTCCGGGACAAAACTACAATGAGCAGTTCTTC. This translates into CAIGPGQNYNEQFF.